The sequence of this T cell receptor beta chain was determined in a study of monozygotic twins with inflammatory bowel disease. On this clonotype: Its antigen is not identified.

Broader study findings: There was no way to distinguish the different T cell subtypes.

Each CDR3 protein gets one entry in TCRdb, which reprocessed the 5' RACE reads and gives no DNA. In all, the sample yields about 330,000 distinct CDR3 sequences. Blood samples measuring approximately 2.3 ml were taken per donor. Unfractionated whole blood yielded total RNA, and T cells were not sorted. What was sequenced was blood. The clonotype originates from a human donor with ulcerative colitis or Crohn's disease, or a healthy co-twin of an affected twin (not recorded which).

CDR3 in amino acids: CASSAGADTQYF. This rearrangement joins TRBV5-1 to TRBJ2-3; the D gene TCRdb calls, TRBD1, cannot be checked with no DNA. The V gene's germline CDR1 is SGHRS and CDR2 YFSETQ. There are 12 residues in the CDR3.